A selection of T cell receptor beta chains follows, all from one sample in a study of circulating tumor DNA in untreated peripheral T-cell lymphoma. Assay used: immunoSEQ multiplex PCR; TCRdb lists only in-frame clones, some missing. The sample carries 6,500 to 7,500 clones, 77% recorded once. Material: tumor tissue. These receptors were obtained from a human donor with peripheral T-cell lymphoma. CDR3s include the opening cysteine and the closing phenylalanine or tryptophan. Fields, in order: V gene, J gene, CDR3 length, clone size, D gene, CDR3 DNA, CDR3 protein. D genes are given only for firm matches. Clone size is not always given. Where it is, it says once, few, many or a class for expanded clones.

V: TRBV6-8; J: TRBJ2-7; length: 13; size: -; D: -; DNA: TGTGCCAGCAGCCAATTATCAGGGAGGGAGCAGTACTTC; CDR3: CASSQLSGREQYF
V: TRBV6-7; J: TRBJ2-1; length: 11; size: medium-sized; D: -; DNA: TGTGCCAGCAGTTATTGGAATGAGCAGTTCTTC; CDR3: CASSYWNEQFF
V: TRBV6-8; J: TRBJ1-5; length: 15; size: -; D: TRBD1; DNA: TGTGCCAGCAGCAAGGACAGGGAGGGGAATCAGCCCCAGCATTTT; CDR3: CASSKDREGNQPQHF
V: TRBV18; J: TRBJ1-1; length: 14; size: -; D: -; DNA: TGTGCCAGCTCGGCGGGATGGAGGGACACTGAAGCTTTCTTT; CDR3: CASSAGWRDTEAFF
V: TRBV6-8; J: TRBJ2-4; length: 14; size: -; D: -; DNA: TGTGCCAGCAGTTACTTTGGAGCCGAAAACATTCAGTACTTC; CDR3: CASSYFGAENIQYF
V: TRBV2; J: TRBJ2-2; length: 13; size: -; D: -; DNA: TGTGCCAGCAGCTTTGAGATTACCGGAGAGCTGTTTTTT; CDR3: CASSFEITGELFF
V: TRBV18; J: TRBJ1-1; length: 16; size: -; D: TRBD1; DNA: TGTGCCAGCTCACCACCCGGGACAGGGGTTGTCACTGAAGCTTTCTTT; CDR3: CASSPPGTGVVTEAFF
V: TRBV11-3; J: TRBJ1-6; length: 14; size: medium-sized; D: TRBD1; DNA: TGTGCCAGCAGCTTAACAGGGGGCAATTCACCCCTCCACTTT; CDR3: CASSLTGGNSPLHF
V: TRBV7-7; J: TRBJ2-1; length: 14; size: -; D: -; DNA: TGTGCCAGCAGCTTGAGGACGGAGTACAATGAGCAGTTCTTC; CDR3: CASSLRTEYNEQFF
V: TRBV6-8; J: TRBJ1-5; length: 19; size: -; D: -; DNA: TGTGCCAGCAGTAATACAAGCCGTGGAGGGACCGGATGGGATCAGCCCCAGCATTTT; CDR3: CASSNTSRGGTGWDQPQHF
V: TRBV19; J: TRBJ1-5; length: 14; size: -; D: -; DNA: TGTGCCAGTAGTATTCCGGGAATCAATCAGCTCCAGCATTTT; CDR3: CASSIPGINQLQHF
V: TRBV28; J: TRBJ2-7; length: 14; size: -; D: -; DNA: TGTGCCAGCAGCCCCTCATCCATCCGCTACGAGCAGTACTTC; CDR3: CASSPSSIRYEQYF
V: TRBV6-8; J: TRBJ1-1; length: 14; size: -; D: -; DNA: TGTGCCAGCAGTTTCGACCGGGGAAACACTGAAGCTTTCTTT; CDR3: CASSFDRGNTEAFF
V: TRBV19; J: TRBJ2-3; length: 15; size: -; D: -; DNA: TGTGCCAGTAGTATTCGGACTCCTTGGGCAGATACGCAGTATTTT; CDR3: CASSIRTPWADTQYF
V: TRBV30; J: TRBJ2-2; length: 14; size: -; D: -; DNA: TGTGCCTGGAGTGTGGGATTTACCACCGGGGAGCTGTTTTTT; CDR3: CAWSVGFTTGELFF
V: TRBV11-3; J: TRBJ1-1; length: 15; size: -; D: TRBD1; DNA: TGTGCCAGCAGCTTAGTCCAGGGGGCGAACACTGAAGCTTTCTTT; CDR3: CASSLVQGANTEAFF
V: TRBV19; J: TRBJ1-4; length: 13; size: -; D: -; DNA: TGTGCCAGTAGAACGGGGAAGTCCCTAAAACTGTTTTTT; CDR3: CASRTGKSLKLFF
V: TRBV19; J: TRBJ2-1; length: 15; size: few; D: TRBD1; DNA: TGTGCCAGTAGCACGGGACAGACTTCCTACAATGAGCAGTTCTTC; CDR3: CASSTGQTSYNEQFF
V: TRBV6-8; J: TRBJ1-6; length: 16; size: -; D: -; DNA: TGTGCCAGCAGTTCCCCGCTCGAATCCTATAATTCACCCCTCCACTTT; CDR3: CASSSPLESYNSPLHF
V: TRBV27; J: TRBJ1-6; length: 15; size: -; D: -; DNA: TGTGCCAGCAGTTTATCGGCGCAGGGACTTTCACCCCTCCACTTT; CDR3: CASSLSAQGLSPLHF
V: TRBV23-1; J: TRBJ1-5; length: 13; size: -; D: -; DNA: TGCGCCAGCAGCTTGCATGGGTCCCAGCCCCAGCATTTT; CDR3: CASSLHGSQPQHF
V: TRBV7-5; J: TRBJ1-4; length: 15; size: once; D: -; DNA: TGTGCCAGCAGCTTAAGTGGAGCACAGGATGAAAAACTGTTTTTT; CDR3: CASSLSGAQDEKLFF
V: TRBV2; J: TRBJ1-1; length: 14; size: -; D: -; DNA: TGTGCCAGCAGTGAGGATAGGGCGGGCACTGAAGCTTTCTTT; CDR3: CASSEDRAGTEAFF
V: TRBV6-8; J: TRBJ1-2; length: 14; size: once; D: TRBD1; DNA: TGTGCCAGCAGTATTGGACAGGGGCCCTATGGCTACACTTTC; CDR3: CASSIGQGPYGYTF
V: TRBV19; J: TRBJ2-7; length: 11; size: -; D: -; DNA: TGTGCCAGTAGTTCAGTAACCGAGCAGTACTTC; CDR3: CASSSVTEQYF
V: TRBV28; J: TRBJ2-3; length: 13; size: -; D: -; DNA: TGTGCCAGCGGGGGGCCGAGCACAGATACGCAGTATTTT; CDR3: CASGGPSTDTQYF
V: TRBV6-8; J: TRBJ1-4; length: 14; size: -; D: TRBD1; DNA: TGTGCCAGCAGCCGGGACAGGGAAGCTGAAAAACTGTTTTTT; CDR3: CASSRDREAEKLFF
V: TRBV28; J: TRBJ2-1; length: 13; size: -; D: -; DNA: TGTGCCAGCAGATGGGAGACCTACAATGAGCAGTTCTTC; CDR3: CASRWETYNEQFF
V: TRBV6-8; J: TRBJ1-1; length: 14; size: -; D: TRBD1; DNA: TGTGCCATCACCATTGGACAGGGGAATACTGAAGCTTTCTTT; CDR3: CAITIGQGNTEAFF
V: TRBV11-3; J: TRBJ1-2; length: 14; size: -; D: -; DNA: TGTGCCAGCAGCCCACAGACGGGCCCCTATGGCTACACCTTC; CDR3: CASSPQTGPYGYTF